This T cell receptor (beta chain) was identified in a study of blood T cell repertoires in COVID-19. On the study more broadly: Whether acute or convalescent, the COVID-19 samples came from the United States, Italy and Spain.

In germline, CDR1 is GTSNPN, CDR2 SVGIG (reference sequence). The ends were cut back, 4 bases at V and 8 bases at J, with 25 bases in the middle. This CDR3 has 16 amino acids. Original processing methods: By means of reference gene primer amplification, nucleated cell counts were estimated. The data were produced by immunoSEQ multiplex PCR, yet TCRdb's version contains in-frame clones alone and is incomplete. From that table come the V and J calls and clone size; the DNA was used to work out D and trimming. The profile covers over 100,000 clones, with 70% to 90% appearing a single time and around 4.2% taken by the ten largest.

This chain uses TRBV30 with TRBJ2-3; perhaps TRBD1 as D (6 bases). Sequenced: peripheral blood. The sequence derives from a man aged 40-49 years with acute or convalescent COVID-19. The CDR3 coding sequence is TGTGCCTGGACCCGAATGGGGACACTATACCCAAGTACGCAGTATTTT. Its translation: CAWTRMGTLYPSTQYF.